Listed below are T cell receptor beta chains from one sample, sequenced in a study of CD8+ T cells in alopecia areata. The repertoire was sequenced with immunoSEQ multiplex PCR; TCRdb's copy has only in-frame clones and lacks some. The sample consists of 75,000 to 85,000 clones, around two thirds of them appearing once. The source was CD8+ T cells sorted from blood, collected at week 24, from a patient treated with tofacitinib. All receptors derive from a human donor with alopecia areata. The CDR3 runs from the conserved cysteine through the conserved F or W. Fields, in order: J gene, clone size, V gene, D gene, CDR3 DNA, CDR3 protein. A D gene is named only where the DNA matches it firmly. The size entry is marked missing in some rows and otherwise reads once, few, many or a size class.

j_gene: TRBJ1-1
abundance: NA
v_gene: TRBV27
d_gene: NA
CDR3nt: TGTGCCAGCAGTCCCACAGGATTTGAAGCTTTCTTT
CDR3aa: CASSPTGFEAFF

j_gene: TRBJ2-5
abundance: NA
v_gene: TRBV29-1
d_gene: TRBD2
CDR3nt: TGCAGCGTTCTCCCGGGACTAGCTGTAGAGACCCAGTACTTC
CDR3aa: CSVLPGLAVETQYF

j_gene: TRBJ2-1
abundance: many
v_gene: TRBV7-2
d_gene: TRBD2
CDR3nt: TGTGCCAGCAGCTCGCGGGAGGGGAGAATACACAATGAGCAGTTCTTC
CDR3aa: CASSSREGRIHNEQFF

j_gene: TRBJ2-3
abundance: few
v_gene: TRBV7-6
d_gene: TRBD2
CDR3nt: TGTGCCAGCAGCTTGACTAGCGAGTCCACAGATACGCAGTATTTT
CDR3aa: CASSLTSESTDTQYF

j_gene: TRBJ2-1
abundance: NA
v_gene: TRBV4-1
d_gene: TRBD2
CDR3nt: TGCGCCAGCAGCCAAGGGGCCCCGGGCGAAGCGGGAGTGCTTGGTGAGCAGTTCTTC
CDR3aa: CASSQGAPGEAGVLGEQFF

j_gene: TRBJ2-5
abundance: few
v_gene: TRBV10-3
d_gene: NA
CDR3nt: TGTGCCATCAGTGATTCATCAGATAACCAAGAGACCCAGTACTTC
CDR3aa: CAISDSSDNQETQYF

j_gene: TRBJ2-7
abundance: NA
v_gene: TRBV27
d_gene: TRBD2
CDR3nt: TGTGCCAGCAGCTCCGTTACGTCGGGAGGGCCTGAGCAGTACTTC
CDR3aa: CASSSVTSGGPEQYF

j_gene: TRBJ2-7
abundance: few
v_gene: TRBV13
d_gene: TRBD1
CDR3nt: TGTGCCAGCAGCCCCGGGACAGCCTACGAGCAGTACTTC
CDR3aa: CASSPGTAYEQYF

j_gene: TRBJ2-2
abundance: NA
v_gene: TRBV4-2
d_gene: NA
CDR3nt: TGTGCCAGTACCACTAGGACGGACACCGGGGAGCTGTTTTTT
CDR3aa: CASTTRTDTGELFF

j_gene: TRBJ2-5
abundance: NA
v_gene: TRBV5-6
d_gene: NA
CDR3nt: TGTGCCAGCAGAAGCGGGTCCTACCGGGAGACCCAGTACTTC
CDR3aa: CASRSGSYRETQYF

j_gene: TRBJ2-1
abundance: NA
v_gene: TRBV7-2
d_gene: NA
CDR3nt: TGTGCCAGCAGCCCCTTCAATGAGCAGTTCTTC
CDR3aa: CASSPFNEQFF

j_gene: TRBJ1-6
abundance: NA
v_gene: TRBV4-2
d_gene: NA
CDR3nt: TGTGCCAGCACCTCAGGCAGGGCTAATTCACCCCTCCACTTT
CDR3aa: CASTSGRANSPLHF

j_gene: TRBJ1-1
abundance: NA
v_gene: TRBV27
d_gene: NA
CDR3nt: TGTGCCAGCAGTTTAGCCCCAGCGCAGGGAAGCACTGAAGCTTTCTTT
CDR3aa: CASSLAPAQGSTEAFF

j_gene: TRBJ2-6
abundance: NA
v_gene: TRBV5-1
d_gene: TRBD2
CDR3nt: TGCGCCAGCAGTTCCTCTGGGACTAGCGCGTACTACTCTGGGGCCAACGTCCTGACTTTC
CDR3aa: CASSSSGTSAYYSGANVLTF

j_gene: TRBJ2-7
abundance: few
v_gene: TRBV4-3
d_gene: TRBD1
CDR3nt: TGCGCCAGCAGCCACTCCGGGACAGGGGAATACGAGCAGTACTTC
CDR3aa: CASSHSGTGEYEQYF

j_gene: TRBJ2-1
abundance: NA
v_gene: TRBV7-8
d_gene: TRBD2
CDR3nt: TGTGCCAGCAGCTTAGTCGTGGGGGGGTACAATGAGCAGTTCTTC
CDR3aa: CASSLVVGGYNEQFF

j_gene: TRBJ2-7
abundance: NA
v_gene: TRBV4-1
d_gene: TRBD2
CDR3nt: TGCGCCAGCAGCCACAGGACTAGCGGGATTGGCTCCTACGAGCAGTACTTC
CDR3aa: CASSHRTSGIGSYEQYF

j_gene: TRBJ2-1
abundance: NA
v_gene: TRBV30
d_gene: NA
CDR3nt: TGTGCCTGGAGGCCTAGCCAGTCCTACAATGAGCAGTTCTTC
CDR3aa: CAWRPSQSYNEQFF

j_gene: TRBJ2-7
abundance: NA
v_gene: TRBV25-1
d_gene: TRBD1
CDR3nt: TGTGCCAGCAGGGACAGGGATGCGGCTAACGAGCAGTACTTC
CDR3aa: CASRDRDAANEQYF

j_gene: TRBJ2-5
abundance: NA
v_gene: TRBV7-9
d_gene: NA
CDR3nt: TGTGCCAGCAGCTTAGGAACAGCGCACGAGACCCAGTACTTC
CDR3aa: CASSLGTAHETQYF

j_gene: TRBJ2-7
abundance: NA
v_gene: TRBV6-6
d_gene: NA
CDR3nt: TGTGCCAGCTCCGTCGGGGGCGAGCAGTACTTC
CDR3aa: CASSVGGEQYF

j_gene: TRBJ1-1
abundance: NA
v_gene: TRBV7-8
d_gene: NA
CDR3nt: TGTGCCAGCAGCCCCTATGGGCGCCCTGAAGCTTTCTTT
CDR3aa: CASSPYGRPEAFF

j_gene: TRBJ2-3
abundance: NA
v_gene: TRBV28
d_gene: NA
CDR3nt: TGTGCCAGCAGGGAACGGACAGCTTTTATCACAGATACGCAGTATTTT
CDR3aa: CASRERTAFITDTQYF

j_gene: TRBJ2-7
abundance: NA
v_gene: TRBV4-1
d_gene: NA
CDR3nt: TGCGCCAGCAGCTCACACCCGACTGGGATAGTTTCCTACGAGCAGTACTTC
CDR3aa: CASSSHPTGIVSYEQYF

j_gene: TRBJ1-6
abundance: few
v_gene: TRBV4-2
d_gene: NA
CDR3nt: TGTGCCAGCAGCCTCACGGGGCAGGACAATTCACCCCTCCACTTT
CDR3aa: CASSLTGQDNSPLHF

j_gene: TRBJ1-5
abundance: few
v_gene: TRBV23-1
d_gene: NA
CDR3nt: TGCGCCACCAGACGAAGTCAGCCCCAGCATTTT
CDR3aa: CATRRSQPQHF

j_gene: TRBJ1-2
abundance: once
v_gene: TRBV4-3
d_gene: TRBD1
CDR3nt: TGCGCCAGCAGCAGGACAGGGGACTATGGCTACACCTTC
CDR3aa: CASSRTGDYGYTF

j_gene: TRBJ2-1
abundance: NA
v_gene: TRBV27
d_gene: NA
CDR3nt: TGTGCCAGCAGCATTCAGGGGACTGAGCAGTTCTTC
CDR3aa: CASSIQGTEQFF

j_gene: TRBJ1-2
abundance: NA
v_gene: TRBV9
d_gene: NA
CDR3nt: TGTGCCAGCAGCGTAGGGACCTTGGTTTCGAACTATGGCTACACCTTC
CDR3aa: CASSVGTLVSNYGYTF

j_gene: TRBJ1-2
abundance: once
v_gene: TRBV27
d_gene: NA
CDR3nt: TGTGCCAGCAGTTATACGGGCCTTAAGGACTACACCTTC
CDR3aa: CASSYTGLKDYTF

j_gene: TRBJ2-3
abundance: NA
v_gene: TRBV11-3
d_gene: NA
CDR3nt: TGTGCCAGCGGCCAGACGACTGCAGGAGCCCCGGATACGCAGTATTTT
CDR3aa: CASGQTTAGAPDTQYF